The clone carrying this T cell receptor (beta chain) has more than one count but fewer than ten. Its antigen is currently unknown. The data were obtained in a study of T cells in Graves' hyperthyroidism and ophthalmopathy. Study results and caveats: Blood samples included most of the expanded thyroid clonotypes exceeding 0.001.

Researchers barred patients who had uncontrolled infection, other autoimmune disease, pregnancy or lactation. Diagnosis rested on symptoms, serum thyroxine and TRAb, thyroid ultrasound, and orbital computed tomography. The PBMCs had their origin in 10 ml of fresh peripheral blood. The investigators amplified TCR beta CDR3 regions from RNA transcripts. HTBI primers were used for first-round RT-PCR of the TCR CDR3. TCRdb re-called the multiplex PCR reads through MiXCR, storing one row per CDR3 protein. The repertoire holds roughly 250,000 distinct CDR3 sequences, with roughly 15% as singletons. CDR3 length: 13 amino acids. Per germline, CDR1 LGHNT and CDR2 FRNRAP. Trimming took off 5 bases at V and 1 base at J, with 8 bases between the two ends.

V is TRBV12-5 and J is TRBJ1-2, with D unresolved. Sequencing used blood. This TCR was recovered from a woman aged 40 to 55 with Graves' hyperthyroidism that later progressed to Graves' ophthalmopathy. CDR3 nucleotide sequence: TGTGCTAGTGGTCCAGAGAGTAACTATGGCTACACCTTC. It codes for CASGPESNYGYTF.